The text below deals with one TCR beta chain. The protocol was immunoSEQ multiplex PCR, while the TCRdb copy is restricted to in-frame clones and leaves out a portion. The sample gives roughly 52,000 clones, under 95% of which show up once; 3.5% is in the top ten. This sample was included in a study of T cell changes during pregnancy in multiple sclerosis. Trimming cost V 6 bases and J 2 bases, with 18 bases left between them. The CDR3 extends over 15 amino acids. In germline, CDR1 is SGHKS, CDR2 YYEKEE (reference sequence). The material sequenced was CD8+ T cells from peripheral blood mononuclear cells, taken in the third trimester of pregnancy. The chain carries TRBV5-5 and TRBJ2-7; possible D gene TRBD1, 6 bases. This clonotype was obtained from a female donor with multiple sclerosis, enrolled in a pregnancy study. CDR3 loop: CASIPNDRTPYEQYF. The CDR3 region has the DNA TGTGCCAGCATCCCGAATGACAGGACGCCCTACGAGCAGTACTTC.